The 14 T cell receptor beta chains reported below all come from one sample, sequenced in a study of cytomegalovirus exposure and HLA in healthy donors. The PCR made use of 60 Vbeta and 13 Jbeta primers. Generated by immunoSEQ multiplex PCR, the TCRdb table keeps only in-frame clones and is missing some. The data hold fewer than 200,000 clones, with roughly 80% observed a single time. The specimen sequenced was PBMCs. The source is a woman aged 18-29 years in good health and CMV-seronegative.

This chain connects TRBV12-5 to TRBJ2-5; TRBD1 matches 7 bases. V trimming: 8 bases; J trimming: 2 bases; junction bases outside the gene matches: 5. CDR1 and CDR2 (germline): LGHNT, FRNRAP. The CDR3 consists of 13 residues. The CDR3 bases are TGTGCTAGTAGCGGACAGGTGCAAGAGACCCAGTACTTC. This codes for CASSGQVQETQYF. Using reference TRBV12-5 and TRBJ2-5 for the parts outside the CDR3, the full variable domain is DARVTQTPRHKVTEMGQEVTMRCQPILGHNTVFWYRQTMMQGLELLAYFRNRAPLDDSGMPKDRFSAEMPDATLATLKIQPSEPRDSAVYFCASSGQVQETQYFGPGTRLLVL.

The chain recombines TRBV19 with TRBJ1-1; perhaps TRBD1 as D (6 bases). Trimming cost V 6 bases and J 5 bases, with 19 bases left between them. Germline assignment: CDR1 LNHDA and CDR2 SQIVND (reference sequence). This CDR3 region has 15 residues. DNA of the CDR3: TGTGCCAGTAGGGGAAGGGACACCCGAGGGACTGAAGCTTTCTTT. It codes for CASRGRDTRGTEAFF.

The chain links TRBV21-1 to TRBJ2-7; TRBD1, the table's D call, was not compared with the DNA. TRBV21-1 is listed as a pseudogene. The length of the CDR3 is 13 residues. CDR3 sequence reads: CASTNDRASEQYF. CDR3 nucleotide sequence: TGTGCCAGCACTAATGACAGGGCGAGTGAGCAGTACTTC.

The chain carries TRBV7-3 and TRBJ2-1; D gene uncertain. This CDR3 spans 16 amino acids. From germline, CDR1 is SGHTA and CDR2 FQGTGA. Trimming took 1 base from V and 0 from J, leaving 10 bases between them. The CDR3 protein is CASSLNSGVSYNEQFF. CDR3 nucleotide sequence: TGTGCCAGCAGCTTAAATTCCGGAGTCTCCTACAATGAGCAGTTCTTC.

The chain recombines TRBV5-4 with TRBJ2-7; 10 bases fit TRBD1. The CDR3 spans 14 residues. V was pared by 4 bases and J by 6 bases, with 7 bases of the junction left unmatched. Looked up from germline, CDR1 is SGHNT and CDR2 is YYREEE (reference sequence). CDR3 in amino acids: CASSPPGTGVEQYF. The CDR3 DNA sequence: TGTGCCAGCAGCCCTCCCGGGACAGGGGTCGAGCAGTACTTC.

The chain has TRBV30 and TRBJ1-5; 11 bases line up with TRBD1. Germline CDR1 and CDR2: GTSNPN and SVGIG (reference sequence). The V and J ends lost 5 bases and 6 bases, in that order; junction bases with no gene match: 3. The CDR3 has 13 amino acids. CDR3 DNA sequence: TGTGCCTGGGGGACAGGGGGTTTTCAGCCCCAGCATTTT. Amino acid sequence: CAWGTGGFQPQHF.

This chain joins TRBV5-1 and TRBJ1-5; 7 bases match TRBD1. The germline V gene has CDR1 SGHRS and CDR2 YFSETQ. CDR3 size: 14 residues. Trimming took 3 bases from V and 2 from J; bases not matched to a gene: 2. CDR3 nucleotide sequence: TGCGCCAGCAGCTCTCAGGGGGGCAATCAGCCCCAGCATTTT. This codes for CASSSQGGNQPQHF. The whole variable domain, remainder taken from reference TRBV5-1 and TRBJ1-5, is KAGVTQTPRYLIKTRGQQVTLSCSPISGHRSVSWYQQTPGQGLQFLFEYFSETQRNKGNFPGRFSGRQFSNSRSEMNVSTLELGDSALYLCASSSQGGNQPQHFGDGTRLSIL.

The chain combines TRBV5-4 with TRBJ2-7, with D hard to call. CDR3 size: 11 residues. V lost 0 bases and J lost 6, with 4 bases in between. CDR1 is SGHNT, CDR2 YYREEE, per germline (reference sequence). The CDR3 reads CASSLDLEQYF. CDR3 nucleotide sequence: TGTGCCAGCAGCTTGGATCTCGAGCAGTACTTC. Combining the CDR3 with reference TRBV5-4 and TRBJ2-7 gives the whole variable domain ETGVTQSPTHLIKTRGQQVTLRCSSQSGHNTVSWYQQALGQGPQFIFQYYREEENGRGNFPPRFSGLQFPNYSSELNVNALELDDSALYLCASSLDLEQYFGPGTRLTVT.

The chain joins TRBV7-9 to TRBJ2-5; 9 bases agree with TRBD1. CDR3 length equals 16 residues. Looked up from germline, CDR1 is SEHNR and CDR2 is FQNEAQ (reference sequence). V trimming: 4 bases; J trimming: 5 bases; junction bases outside the gene matches: 11. The CDR3 DNA reads TGTGCCAGCAGCTCAACCCTGACAGGGGGAGGGGAGACCCAGTACTTC. Protein sequence: CASSSTLTGGGETQYF.

V usage is TRBV5-1 and J usage is TRBJ1-1, with D unresolved. Per germline, CDR1 SGHRS and CDR2 YFSETQ. Trimming stripped 4 bases from V and 8 bases from J, with 21 bases between. CDR3 length: 15 residues. CDR3 sequence reads: CASSGGRTDSNEAFF. In DNA, the CDR3 is TGCGCCAGCAGCGGAGGCCGGACTGATTCCAACGAAGCTTTCTTT.

This clone showed up just a few times. As DNA, the CDR3 is TGTGCCAGCAGCAAACCCCTTGCGGCAGGGCGCTCCTACAATGAGCAGTTCTTC. Encoded protein: CASSKPLAAGRSYNEQFF. The J gene is TRBJ2-1, the V gene TRBV21-1; the D call of TRBD1 is as the table states it, not checked on the DNA. TRBV21-1 is a known pseudogene. The CDR3 sequence is 18 residues long.

The CDR3: CASSPRGQSEEQFF. As DNA, the CDR3 is TGTGCCAGCAGCCCTCGGGGACAGAGTGAGGAGCAGTTCTTC. V and J are TRBV5-8 and TRBJ2-1; TRBD1 matches at 7 bases. Germline V CDR1 and CDR2: SGHTS, YDEGEE. The junction had 11 bases not matched to a gene; V was cut back by 4 bases and J by 10 bases. CDR3 size: 14 residues.

The V gene is TRBV30, the J gene TRBJ2-7; possibly TRBD2 for D (6 bases). With 0 bases removed from V and 2 bases from J, the gap between germline ends came to 11 bases. The CDR3 runs 14 residues. Germline V gives CDR1 GTSNPN, CDR2 SVGIG (reference sequence). The CDR3 protein is CAWSVGAGTYEQYF. The CDR3 DNA follows: TGTGCCTGGAGTGTAGGGGCGGGGACCTACGAGCAGTACTTC.

This chain uses TRBV28 with TRBJ2-7, with TRBD2 matching 10 bases. Germline CDR1 and CDR2: MDHEN and SYDVKM. Losses at the gene ends were 6 bases for V and 1 base for J; bases not matched to a gene: 3. This CDR3 region has 14 residues. The CDR3 spells CASRLAGASYEQYF. In DNA, the CDR3 is TGTGCCAGCAGGCTAGCGGGAGCGTCCTACGAGCAGTACTTC.